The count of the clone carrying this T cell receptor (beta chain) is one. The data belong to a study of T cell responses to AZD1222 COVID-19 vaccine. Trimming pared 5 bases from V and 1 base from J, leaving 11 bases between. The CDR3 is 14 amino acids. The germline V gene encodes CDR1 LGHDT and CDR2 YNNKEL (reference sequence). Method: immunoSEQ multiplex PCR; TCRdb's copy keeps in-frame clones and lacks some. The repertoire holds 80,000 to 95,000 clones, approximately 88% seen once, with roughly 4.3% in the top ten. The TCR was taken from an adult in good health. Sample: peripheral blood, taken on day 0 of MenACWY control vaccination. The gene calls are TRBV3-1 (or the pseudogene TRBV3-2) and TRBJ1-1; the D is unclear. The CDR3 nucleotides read TGTGCCAGCAGCTCGTCACTGAGGAACACTGAAGCTTTCTTT. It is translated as CASSSSLRNTEAFF.